This T cell receptor beta chain emerged from a study of T-cell memory formation after mild COVID-19. Only a few counts were recorded for this clonotype. TCRdb analysed the 5' RACE reads with MiXCR anew, one entry per CDR3 protein. The sample carries about 110,000 distinct CDR3 sequences, over 10% recorded once. The CDR3 extends over 13 amino acids. V shed 10 bases, J shed 3 bases, and the junction held 8 bases outside the gene matches. The sequence was collected from an adult woman who had mild COVID-19 (a few samples of this study predate the infection). Cell type and time point are not known. This chain joins TRBV12-3 or TRBV12-4 and TRBJ1-2, with 7 bases aligning to TRBD1. Source material: PBMCs or a T cell subset sorted from them (not recorded which). As DNA, the CDR3 is TGTGCCACCGCTCACACAGGGGACTATGGCTACACCTTC. This codes for CATAHTGDYGYTF.